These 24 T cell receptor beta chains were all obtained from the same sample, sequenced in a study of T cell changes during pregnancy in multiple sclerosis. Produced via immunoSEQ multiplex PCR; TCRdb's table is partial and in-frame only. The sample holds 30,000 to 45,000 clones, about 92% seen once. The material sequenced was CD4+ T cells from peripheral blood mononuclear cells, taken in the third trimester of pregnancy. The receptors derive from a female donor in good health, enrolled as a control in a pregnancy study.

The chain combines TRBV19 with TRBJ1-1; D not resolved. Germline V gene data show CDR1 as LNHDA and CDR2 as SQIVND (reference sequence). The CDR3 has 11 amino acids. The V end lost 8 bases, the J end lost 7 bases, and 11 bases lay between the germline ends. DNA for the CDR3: TGTGCCAGTTCTAAACGGAGTGAAGCTTTCTTT. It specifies CASSKRSEAFF.

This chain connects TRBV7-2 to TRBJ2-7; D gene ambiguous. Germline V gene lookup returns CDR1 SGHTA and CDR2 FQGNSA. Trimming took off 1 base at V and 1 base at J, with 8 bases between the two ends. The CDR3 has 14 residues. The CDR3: CASSLDRASYEQYF. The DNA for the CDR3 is TGTGCCAGCAGCTTAGACAGAGCATCCTACGAGCAGTACTTC.

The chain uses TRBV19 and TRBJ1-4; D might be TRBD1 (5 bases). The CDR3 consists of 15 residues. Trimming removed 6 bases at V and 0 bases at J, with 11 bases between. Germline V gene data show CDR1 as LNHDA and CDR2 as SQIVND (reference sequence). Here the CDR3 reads CASSPPGPTNEKLFF. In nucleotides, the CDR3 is TGTGCCAGTAGCCCACCAGGGCCAACTAATGAAAAACTGTTTTTT.

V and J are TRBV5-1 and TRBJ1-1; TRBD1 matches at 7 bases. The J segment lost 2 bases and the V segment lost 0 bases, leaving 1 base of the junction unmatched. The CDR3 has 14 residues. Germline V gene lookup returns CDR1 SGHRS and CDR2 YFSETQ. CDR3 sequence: CASSLEGGNTEAFF. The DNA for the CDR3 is TGCGCCAGCAGCTTGGAAGGGGGCAACACTGAAGCTTTCTTT. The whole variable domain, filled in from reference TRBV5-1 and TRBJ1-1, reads KAGVTQTPRYLIKTRGQQVTLSCSPISGHRSVSWYQQTPGQGLQFLFEYFSETQRNKGNFPGRFSGRQFSNSRSEMNVSTLELGDSALYLCASSLEGGNTEAFFGQGTRLTVV.

The CDR3 DNA reads as TGCGCCAGCAGCTTGGGGCAGGGAAACTATGGCTACACCTTC. It codes for CASSLGQGNYGYTF. The chain joins TRBV5-1 to TRBJ1-2; D might be TRBD1 (5 bases). The CDR3 covers 14 residues. Deletions cut 0 bases from V and 2 bases from J, with 8 bases between. Looked up from germline, CDR1 is SGHRS and CDR2 is YFSETQ.

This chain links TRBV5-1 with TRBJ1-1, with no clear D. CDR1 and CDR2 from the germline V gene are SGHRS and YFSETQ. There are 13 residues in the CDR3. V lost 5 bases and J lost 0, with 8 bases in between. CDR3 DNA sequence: TGCGCCAGCAGGATTACTATGAACACTGAAGCTTTCTTT. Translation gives CASRITMNTEAFF.

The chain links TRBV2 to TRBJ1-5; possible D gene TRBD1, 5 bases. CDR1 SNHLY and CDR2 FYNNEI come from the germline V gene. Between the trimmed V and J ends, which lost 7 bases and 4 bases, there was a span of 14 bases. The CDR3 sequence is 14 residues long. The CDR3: CASNRGTENQPQHF. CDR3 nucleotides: TGTGCCAGCAATCGGGGGACGGAGAATCAGCCCCAGCATTTT.

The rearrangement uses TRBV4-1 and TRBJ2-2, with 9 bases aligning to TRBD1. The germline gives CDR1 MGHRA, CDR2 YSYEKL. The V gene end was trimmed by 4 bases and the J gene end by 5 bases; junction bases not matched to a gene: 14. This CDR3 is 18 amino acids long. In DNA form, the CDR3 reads TGCGCCAGCAGCCTTAAACTCTCAGGACAGGGGTGGACCGGGGAGCTGTTTTTT. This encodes CASSLKLSGQGWTGELFF.

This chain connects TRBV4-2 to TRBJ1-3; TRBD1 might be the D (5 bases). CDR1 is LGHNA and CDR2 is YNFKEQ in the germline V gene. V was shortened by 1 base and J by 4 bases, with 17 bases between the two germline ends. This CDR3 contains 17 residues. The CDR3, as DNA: TGTGCCAGCAGCCAAGCGGGTGCGGGGCGGTCAGGAAACACCATATATTTT. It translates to CASSQAGAGRSGNTIYF.

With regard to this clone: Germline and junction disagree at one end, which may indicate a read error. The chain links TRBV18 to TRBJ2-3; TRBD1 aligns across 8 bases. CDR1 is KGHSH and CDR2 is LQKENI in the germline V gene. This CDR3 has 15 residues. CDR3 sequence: CASSPRQGLTDTQYF. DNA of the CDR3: TGTGCCAGCTCGCCACGACAGGGGCTCACAGATACGCAGTATTTT.

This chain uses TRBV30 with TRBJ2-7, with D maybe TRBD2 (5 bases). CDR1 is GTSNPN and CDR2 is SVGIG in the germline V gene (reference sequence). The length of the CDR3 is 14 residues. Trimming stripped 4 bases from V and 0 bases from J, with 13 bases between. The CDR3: CAWIDRTSSYEQYF. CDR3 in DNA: TGTGCCTGGATTGACCGAACTAGCTCCTACGAGCAGTACTTC. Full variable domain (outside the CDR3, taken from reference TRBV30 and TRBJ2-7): SQTIHQWPATLVQPVGSPLSLECTVEGTSNPNLYWYRQAAGRGLQLLFYSVGIGQISSEVPQNLSASRPQDRQFILSSKKLLLSDSGFYLCAWIDRTSSYEQYFGPGTRLTVT.

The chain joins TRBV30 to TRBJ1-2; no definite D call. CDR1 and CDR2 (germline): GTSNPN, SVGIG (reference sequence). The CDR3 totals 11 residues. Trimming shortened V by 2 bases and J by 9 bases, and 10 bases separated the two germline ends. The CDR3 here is CAWSPADSYTF. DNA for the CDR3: TGTGCCTGGAGTCCGGCGGATAGCTACACCTTC.

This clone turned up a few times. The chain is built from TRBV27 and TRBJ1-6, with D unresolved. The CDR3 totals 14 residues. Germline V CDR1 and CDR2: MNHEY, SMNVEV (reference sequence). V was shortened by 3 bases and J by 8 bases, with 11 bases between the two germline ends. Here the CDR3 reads CASSLEVGHSPLHF. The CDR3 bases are TGTGCCAGCAGTTTGGAGGTAGGGCATTCACCCCTCCACTTT.

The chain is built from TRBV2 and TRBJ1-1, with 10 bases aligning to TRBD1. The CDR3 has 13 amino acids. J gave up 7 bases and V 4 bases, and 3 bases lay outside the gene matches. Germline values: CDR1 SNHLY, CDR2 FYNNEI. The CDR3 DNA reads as TGTGCCAGCAGTGGACAGGGGGCGGGTGAAGCTTTCTTT. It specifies CASSGQGAGEAFF.

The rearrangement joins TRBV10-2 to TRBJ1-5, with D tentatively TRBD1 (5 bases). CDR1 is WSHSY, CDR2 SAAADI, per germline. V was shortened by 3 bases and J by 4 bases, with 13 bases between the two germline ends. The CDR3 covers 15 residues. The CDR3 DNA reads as TGCGCCAGCAGTGACTGGCAGGGTTCAAATCAGCCCCAGCATTTT. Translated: CASSDWQGSNQPQHF.

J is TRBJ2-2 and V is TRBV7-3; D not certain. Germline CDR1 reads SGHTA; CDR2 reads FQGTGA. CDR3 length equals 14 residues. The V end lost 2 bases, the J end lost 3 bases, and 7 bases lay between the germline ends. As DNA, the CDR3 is TGTGCCAGCAGCTTACTCCCGGACACCGGGGAGCTGTTTTTT. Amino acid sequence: CASSLLPDTGELFF. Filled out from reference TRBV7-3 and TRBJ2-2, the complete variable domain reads GAGVSQTPSNKVTEKGKYVELRCDPISGHTALYWYRQSLGQGPEFLIYFQGTGAADDSGLPNDRFFAVRPEGSVSTLKIQRTERGDSAVYLCASSLLPDTGELFFGEGSRLTVL.

The CDR3 is CASSSSRQGDYGYTF. Here the CDR3 DNA reads TGTGCCAGCAGTTCTTCCCGTCAGGGTGACTATGGCTACACCTTC. This chain connects TRBV6-5 to TRBJ1-2, with D possibly being TRBD1 (5 bases). Trimming took 4 bases from V and 3 from J, leaving 15 bases between them. Germline V gene lookup returns CDR1 MNHEY and CDR2 SVGAGI. The CDR3 has 15 residues.

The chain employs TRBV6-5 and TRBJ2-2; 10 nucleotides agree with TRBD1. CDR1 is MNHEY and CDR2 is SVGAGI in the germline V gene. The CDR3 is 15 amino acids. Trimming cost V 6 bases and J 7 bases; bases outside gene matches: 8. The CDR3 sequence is CASSPDRGRIGELFF. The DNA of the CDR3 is TGTGCCAGCAGCCCAGACAGGGGGCGGATCGGGGAGCTGTTTTTT.

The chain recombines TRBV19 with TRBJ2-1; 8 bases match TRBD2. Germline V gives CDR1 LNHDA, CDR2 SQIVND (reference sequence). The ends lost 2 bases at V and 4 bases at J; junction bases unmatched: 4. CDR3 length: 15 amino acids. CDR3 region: CASSITVAGYNEQFF. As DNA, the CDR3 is TGTGCCAGTAGTATAACGGTAGCGGGATACAATGAGCAGTTCTTC.

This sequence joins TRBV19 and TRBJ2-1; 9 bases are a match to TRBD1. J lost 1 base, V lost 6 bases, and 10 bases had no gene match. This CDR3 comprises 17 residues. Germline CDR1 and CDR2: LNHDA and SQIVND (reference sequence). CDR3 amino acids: CASRGGKGTGSYNEQFF. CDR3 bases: TGTGCCAGTAGGGGAGGGAAGGGGACAGGGTCCTACAATGAGCAGTTCTTC.

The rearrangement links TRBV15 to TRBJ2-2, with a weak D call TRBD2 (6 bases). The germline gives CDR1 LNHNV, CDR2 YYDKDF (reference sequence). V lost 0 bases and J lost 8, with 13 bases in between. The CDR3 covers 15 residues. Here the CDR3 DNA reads TGTGCCACCAGCAGAGATAGGAGGGAAGGAGGGGAGCTGTTTTTT. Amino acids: CATSRDRREGGELFF.

The CDR3 loop is CASSPDPGTTGNTIYF. The CDR3 bases are TGTGCCAGCAGCCCGGATCCCGGGACAACTGGAAACACCATATATTTT. V and J are TRBV7-9 and TRBJ1-3; a possible D gene is TRBD1 (6 bases). Per the germline V gene, CDR1 is SEHNR and CDR2 is FQNEAQ (reference sequence). The CDR3 runs 16 residues. The V end was cut by 5 bases, the J end by 2 bases, with 16 bases between.

The CDR3 DNA reads TGTGCCAGCAGCTTGGCGACAGGGGGCACTACCTACGAGCAGTACTTC. Its translation: CASSLATGGTTYEQYF. V and J are TRBV5-8 and TRBJ2-7; TRBD1 matches at 10 bases. The CDR3 is 16 amino acids. Unmatched junction bases numbered 5, after V lost 0 bases and J lost 2 bases. Germline lookup yields CDR1 SGHTS and CDR2 YDEGEE. The variable domain in full, with the rest retrieved from reference TRBV5-8 and TRBJ2-7, is EAGVTQSPTHLIKTRGQQATLRCSPISGHTSVYWYQQALGLGLQFLLWYDEGEERNRGNFPPRFSGRQFPNYSSELNVNALELEDSALYLCASSLATGGTTYEQYFGPGTRLTVT.

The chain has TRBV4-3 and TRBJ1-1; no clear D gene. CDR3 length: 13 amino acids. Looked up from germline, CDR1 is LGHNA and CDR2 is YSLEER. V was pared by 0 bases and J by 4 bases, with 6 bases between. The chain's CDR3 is CASSQEWSTEAFF. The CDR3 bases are TGCGCCAGCAGCCAAGAGTGGAGCACTGAAGCTTTCTTT.